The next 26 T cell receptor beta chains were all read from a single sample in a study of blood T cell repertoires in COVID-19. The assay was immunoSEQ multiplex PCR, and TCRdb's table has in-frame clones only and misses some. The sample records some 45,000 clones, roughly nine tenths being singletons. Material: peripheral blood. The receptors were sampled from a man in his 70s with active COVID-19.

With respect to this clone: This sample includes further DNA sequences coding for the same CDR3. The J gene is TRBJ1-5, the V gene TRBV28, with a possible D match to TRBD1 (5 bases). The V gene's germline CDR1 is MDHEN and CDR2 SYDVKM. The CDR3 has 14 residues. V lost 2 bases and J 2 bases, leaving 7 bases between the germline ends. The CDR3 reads CASSLGGGNQPQHF. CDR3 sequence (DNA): TGTGCCAGCAGTTTAGGGGGGGGCAATCAGCCCCAGCATTTT.

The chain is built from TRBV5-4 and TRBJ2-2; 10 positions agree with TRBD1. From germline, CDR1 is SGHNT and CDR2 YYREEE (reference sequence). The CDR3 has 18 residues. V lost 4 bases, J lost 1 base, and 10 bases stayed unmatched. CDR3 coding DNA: TGTGCCAGCAGCCCCGGACAGGGGGTGTCGAGGAACACCGGGGAGCTGTTTTTT. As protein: CASSPGQGVSRNTGELFF.

CDR3 in amino acids: CAWSVGGPETQYF. The DNA of the CDR3 is TGTGCCTGGAGTGTCGGGGGGCCGGAGACCCAGTACTTC. The chain joins TRBV30 to TRBJ2-5, with D possibly matching TRBD2 (7 bases). Trimming left V 0 bases short and J 5 bases short, with 10 bases between. Germline CDR1 and CDR2: GTSNPN and SVGIG (reference sequence). The CDR3 has 13 residues.

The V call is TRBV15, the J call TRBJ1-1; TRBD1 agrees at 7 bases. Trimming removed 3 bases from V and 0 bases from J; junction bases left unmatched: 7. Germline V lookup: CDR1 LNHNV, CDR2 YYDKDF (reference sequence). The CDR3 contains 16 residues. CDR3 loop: CATSSRQGSMNTEAFF. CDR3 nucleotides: TGTGCCACCAGCAGTAGACAGGGCTCAATGAACACTGAAGCTTTCTTT.

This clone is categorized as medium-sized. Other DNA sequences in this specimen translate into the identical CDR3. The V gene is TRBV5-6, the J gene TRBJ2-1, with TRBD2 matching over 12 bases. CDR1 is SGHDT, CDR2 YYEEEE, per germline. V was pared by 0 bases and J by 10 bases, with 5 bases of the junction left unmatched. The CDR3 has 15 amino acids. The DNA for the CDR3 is TGTGCCAGCAGCTTGGCTCCTAGCGGGGGGGGAGAGCAGTTCTTC. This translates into CASSLAPSGGGEQFF.

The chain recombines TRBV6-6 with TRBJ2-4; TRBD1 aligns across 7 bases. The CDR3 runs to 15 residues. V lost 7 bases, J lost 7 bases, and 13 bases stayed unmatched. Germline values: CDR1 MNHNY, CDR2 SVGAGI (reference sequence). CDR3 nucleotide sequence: TGTGCCAGCACCCCGGTAGAGGGGGCTTGGAACATTCAGTACTTC. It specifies CASTPVEGAWNIQYF.

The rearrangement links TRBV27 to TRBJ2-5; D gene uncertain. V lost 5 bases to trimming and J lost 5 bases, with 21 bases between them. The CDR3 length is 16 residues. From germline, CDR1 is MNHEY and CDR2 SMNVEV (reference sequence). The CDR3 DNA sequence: TGTGCCAGCAGTAGACTCCAGACGCTGCCCGGGGAGACCCAGTACTTC. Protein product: CASSRLQTLPGETQYF.

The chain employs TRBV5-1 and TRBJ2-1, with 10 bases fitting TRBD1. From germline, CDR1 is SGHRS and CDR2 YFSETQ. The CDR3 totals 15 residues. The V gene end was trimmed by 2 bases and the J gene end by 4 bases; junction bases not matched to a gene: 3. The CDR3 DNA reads TGCGCCAGCAGCTTAGGACAGGGGGATTACAATGAGCAGTTCTTC. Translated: CASSLGQGDYNEQFF. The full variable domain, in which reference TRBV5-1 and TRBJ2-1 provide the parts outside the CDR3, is KAGVTQTPRYLIKTRGQQVTLSCSPISGHRSVSWYQQTPGQGLQFLFEYFSETQRNKGNFPGRFSGRQFSNSRSEMNVSTLELGDSALYLCASSLGQGDYNEQFFGPGTRLTVL.

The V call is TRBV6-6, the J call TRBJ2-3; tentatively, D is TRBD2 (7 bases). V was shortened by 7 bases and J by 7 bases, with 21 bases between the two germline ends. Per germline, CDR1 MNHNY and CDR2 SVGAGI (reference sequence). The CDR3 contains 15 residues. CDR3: CASINPPPGGNTQYF. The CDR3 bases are TGTGCCAGCATTAACCCTCCTCCGGGGGGCAATACGCAGTATTTT.

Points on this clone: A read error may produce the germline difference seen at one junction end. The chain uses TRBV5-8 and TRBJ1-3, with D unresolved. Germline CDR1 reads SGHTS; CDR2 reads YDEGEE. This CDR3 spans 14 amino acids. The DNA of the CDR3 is TGTGCCAGCAGATTGGCAGTCTCTGGAAACACCATATATTTT. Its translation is CASRLAVSGNTIYF.

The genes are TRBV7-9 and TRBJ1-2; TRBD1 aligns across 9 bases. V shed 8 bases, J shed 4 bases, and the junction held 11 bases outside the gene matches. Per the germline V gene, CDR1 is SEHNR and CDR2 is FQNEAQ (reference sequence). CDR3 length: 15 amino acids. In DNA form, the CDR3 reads TGTGCCAGCGGGGGACAGGGTGGACGCGCCTATGGCTACACCTTC. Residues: CASGGQGGRAYGYTF.

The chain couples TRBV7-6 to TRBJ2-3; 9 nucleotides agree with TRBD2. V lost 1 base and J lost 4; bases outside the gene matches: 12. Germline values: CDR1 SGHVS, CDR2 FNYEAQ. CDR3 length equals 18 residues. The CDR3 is CASSLVFPASGNADTQYF. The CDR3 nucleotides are TGTGCCAGCAGCTTAGTCTTCCCTGCTAGCGGGAACGCAGATACGCAGTATTTT.

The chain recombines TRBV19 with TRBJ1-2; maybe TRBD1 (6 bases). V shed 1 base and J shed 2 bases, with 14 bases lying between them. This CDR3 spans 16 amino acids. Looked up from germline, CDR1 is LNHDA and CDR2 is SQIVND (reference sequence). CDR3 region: CASSIVSGTTNYGYTF. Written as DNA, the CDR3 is TGTGCCAGTAGTATAGTATCCGGGACAACCAACTATGGCTACACCTTC.

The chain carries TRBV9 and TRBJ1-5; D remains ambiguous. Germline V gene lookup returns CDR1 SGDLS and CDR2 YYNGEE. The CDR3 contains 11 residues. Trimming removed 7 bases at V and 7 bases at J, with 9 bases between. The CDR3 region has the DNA TGTGCCAGCGGAGGTTTGCAGCCCCAGCATTTT. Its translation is CASGGLQPQHF.

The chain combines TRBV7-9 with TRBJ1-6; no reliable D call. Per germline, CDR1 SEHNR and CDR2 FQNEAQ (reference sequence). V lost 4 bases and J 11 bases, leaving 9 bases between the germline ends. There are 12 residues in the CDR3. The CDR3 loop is CASSSTFAPLHF. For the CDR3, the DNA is TGTGCCAGCAGCTCGACTTTCGCACCCCTCCACTTT. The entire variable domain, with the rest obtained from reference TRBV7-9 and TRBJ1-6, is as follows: DTGVSQNPRHKITKRGQNVTFRCDPISEHNRLYWYRQTLGQGPEFLTYFQNEAQLEKSRLLSDRFSAERPKGSFSTLEIQRTEQGDSAMYLCASSSTFAPLHFGNGTRLTVT.

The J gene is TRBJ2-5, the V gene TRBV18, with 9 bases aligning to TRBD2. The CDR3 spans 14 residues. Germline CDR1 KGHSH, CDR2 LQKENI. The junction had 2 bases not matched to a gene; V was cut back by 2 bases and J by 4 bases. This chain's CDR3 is CASSPTSGSETQYF. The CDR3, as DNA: TGTGCCAGCTCACCAACTAGCGGGTCAGAGACCCAGTACTTC.

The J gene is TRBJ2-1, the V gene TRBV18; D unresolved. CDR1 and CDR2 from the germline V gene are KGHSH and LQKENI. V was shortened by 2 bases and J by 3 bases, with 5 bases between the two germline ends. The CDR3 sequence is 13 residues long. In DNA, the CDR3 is TGTGCCAGCTCACCAGGAGACTACAATGAGCAGTTCTTC. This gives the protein CASSPGDYNEQFF.

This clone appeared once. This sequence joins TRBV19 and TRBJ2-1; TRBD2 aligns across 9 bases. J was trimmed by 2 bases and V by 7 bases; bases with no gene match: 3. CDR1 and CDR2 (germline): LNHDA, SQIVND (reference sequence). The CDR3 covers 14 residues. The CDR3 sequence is CASKASGAYNEQFF. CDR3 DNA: TGTGCCAGTAAGGCTAGCGGGGCCTACAATGAGCAGTTCTTC.

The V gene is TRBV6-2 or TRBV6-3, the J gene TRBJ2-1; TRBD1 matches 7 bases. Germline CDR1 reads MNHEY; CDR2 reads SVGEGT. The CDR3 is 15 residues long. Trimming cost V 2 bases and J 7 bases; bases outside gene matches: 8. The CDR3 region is CASSYDRVAGNEQFF. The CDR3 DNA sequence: TGTGCCAGCAGTTACGACAGGGTGGCGGGTAATGAGCAGTTCTTC.

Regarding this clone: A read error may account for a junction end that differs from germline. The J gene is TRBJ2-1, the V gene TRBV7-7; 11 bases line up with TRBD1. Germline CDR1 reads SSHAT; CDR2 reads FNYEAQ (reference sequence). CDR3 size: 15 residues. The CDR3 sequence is CASSVGTGGSNEQFF. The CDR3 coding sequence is TGTGCTAGCAGCGTGGGGACAGGGGGTTCTAATGAGCAGTTCTTC.

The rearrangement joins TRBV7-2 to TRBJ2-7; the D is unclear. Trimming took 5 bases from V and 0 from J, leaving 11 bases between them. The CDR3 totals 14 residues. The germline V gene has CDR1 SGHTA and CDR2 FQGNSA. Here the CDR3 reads CASSQAYLSYEQYF. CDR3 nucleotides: TGTGCCAGCAGCCAAGCTTACCTCTCCTACGAGCAGTACTTC. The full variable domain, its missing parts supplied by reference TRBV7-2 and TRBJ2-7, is GAGVSQSPSNKVTEKGKDVELRCDPISGHTALYWYRQSLGQGLEFLIYFQGNSAPDKSGLPSDRFSAERTGGSVSTLTIQRTQQEDSAVYLCASSQAYLSYEQYFGPGTRLTVT.

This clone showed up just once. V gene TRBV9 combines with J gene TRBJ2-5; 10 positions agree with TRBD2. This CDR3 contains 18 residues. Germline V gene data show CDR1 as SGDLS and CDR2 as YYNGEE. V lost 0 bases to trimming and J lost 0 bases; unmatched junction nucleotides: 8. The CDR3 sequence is CASSVVASGGPDQETQYF. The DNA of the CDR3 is TGTGCCAGCAGCGTAGTAGCTAGCGGGGGCCCTGACCAAGAGACCCAGTACTTC. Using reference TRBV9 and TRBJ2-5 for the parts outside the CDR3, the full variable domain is DSGVTQTPKHLITATGQRVTLRCSPRSGDLSVYWYQQSLDQGLQFLIQYYNGEERAKGNILERFSAQQFPDLHSELNLSSLELGDSALYFCASSVVASGGPDQETQYFGPGTRLLVL.

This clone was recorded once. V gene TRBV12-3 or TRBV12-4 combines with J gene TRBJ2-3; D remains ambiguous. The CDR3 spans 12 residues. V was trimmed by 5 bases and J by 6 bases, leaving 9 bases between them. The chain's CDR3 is CASSTPKDTQYF. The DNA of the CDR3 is TGTGCCAGCAGTACCCCTAAGGATACGCAGTATTTT.

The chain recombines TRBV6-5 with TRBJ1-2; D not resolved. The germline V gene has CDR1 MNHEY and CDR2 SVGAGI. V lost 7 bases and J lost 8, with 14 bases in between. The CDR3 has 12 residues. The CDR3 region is CASTRGYEGYTF. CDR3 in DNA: TGTGCCAGCACCCGAGGATATGAGGGCTACACCTTC.

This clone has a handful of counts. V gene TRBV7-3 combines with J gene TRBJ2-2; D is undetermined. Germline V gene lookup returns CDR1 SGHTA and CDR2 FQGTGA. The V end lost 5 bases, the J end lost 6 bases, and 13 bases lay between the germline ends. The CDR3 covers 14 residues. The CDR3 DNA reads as TGTGCCAGCAGCCCCGGGTCCCCCGCCGGGGAGCTGTTTTTT. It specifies CASSPGSPAGELFF.

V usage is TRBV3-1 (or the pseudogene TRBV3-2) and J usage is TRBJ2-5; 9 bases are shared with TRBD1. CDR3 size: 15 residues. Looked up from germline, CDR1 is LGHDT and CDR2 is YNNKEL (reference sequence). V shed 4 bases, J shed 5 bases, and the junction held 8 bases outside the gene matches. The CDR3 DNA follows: TGTGCCAGCAGCCCGGGACAGGGATTATTGGAGACCCAGTACTTC. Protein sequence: CASSPGQGLLETQYF.